This TCR beta chain was obtained from a study of blood T cell repertoires in COVID-19. Study information: Spain, Italy and the United States supplied samples that represented acute and convalescent COVID-19. Sources were T cells, B-cell-depleted T cells, or PBMCs; the material itself was cDNA or gDNA.

Germline trimming cut 3 bases from V and 4 bases from J; bases unmatched to any gene: 12. CDR1 is LGHDT and CDR2 is YNNKEL in the germline V gene (reference sequence). CDR3 length: 18 residues. Measured with immunoSEQ multiplex PCR; TCRdb has only the in-frame clones, and not every one. This table holds 130,000 or so clones, around 86% found once. Material: peripheral blood. This receptor was identified in a human donor in a cohort sampled during active COVID-19. The chain combines TRBV3-1 (or the pseudogene TRBV3-2) with TRBJ2-5, with 12 bases fitting TRBD2. The CDR3 region is CASSQPRTSGKATETQYF. The DNA for the CDR3 is TGTGCCAGCAGCCAGCCCCGGACTAGCGGGAAAGCCACAGAGACCCAGTACTTC.